This T cell receptor (beta chain) was identified during a study of control samples from healthy donors and cancer patients. CDR3 length: 17 residues. Sequencing was performed with immunoSEQ multiplex PCR; in TCRdb, only in-frame clones are kept and a portion is missing. Among 160,000 or so clones, roughly 90% were seen once, and the ten largest hold roughly 0.64%. This clone was observed a single time. The sequenced material came from blood. The receptor comes from a woman aged 25-40 years in good health. The chain couples TRBV21-1 to TRBJ2-1; the D call in the table, TRBD2, was not verified against the DNA. TRBV21-1 is a pseudogene locus. The CDR3 DNA follows: TGTGCCAGCAGCAAAGCGGCGGCTAGCGGGAGTGGGAATGAGCAGTTCTTC. Protein product: CASSKAAASGSGNEQFF.